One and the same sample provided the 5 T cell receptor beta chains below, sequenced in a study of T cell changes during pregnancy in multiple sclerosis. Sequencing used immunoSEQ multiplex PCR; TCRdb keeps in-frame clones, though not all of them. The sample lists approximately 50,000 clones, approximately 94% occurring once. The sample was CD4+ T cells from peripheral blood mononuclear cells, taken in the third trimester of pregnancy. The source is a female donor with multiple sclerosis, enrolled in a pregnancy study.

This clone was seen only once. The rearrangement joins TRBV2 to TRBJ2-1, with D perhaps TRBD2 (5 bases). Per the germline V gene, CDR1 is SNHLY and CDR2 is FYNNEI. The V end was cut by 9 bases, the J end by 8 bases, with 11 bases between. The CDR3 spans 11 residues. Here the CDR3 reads CASGRRDEQFF. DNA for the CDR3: TGTGCCAGTGGGAGACGAGATGAGCAGTTCTTC.

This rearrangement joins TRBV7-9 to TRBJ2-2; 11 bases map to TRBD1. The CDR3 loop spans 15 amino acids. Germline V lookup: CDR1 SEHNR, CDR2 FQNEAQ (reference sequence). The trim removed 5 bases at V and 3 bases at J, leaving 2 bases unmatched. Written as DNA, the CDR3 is TGTGCCAGCAGCCCGGGACAGGGGGACACCGGGGAGCTGTTTTTT. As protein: CASSPGQGDTGELFF.

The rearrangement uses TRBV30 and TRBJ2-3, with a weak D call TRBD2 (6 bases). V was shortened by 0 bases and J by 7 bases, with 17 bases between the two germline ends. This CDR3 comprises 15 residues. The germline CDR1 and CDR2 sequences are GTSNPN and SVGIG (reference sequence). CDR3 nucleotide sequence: TGTGCCTGGAGTGTATACCTAGAAAGGACTAATACGCAGTATTTT. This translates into CAWSVYLERTNTQYF.

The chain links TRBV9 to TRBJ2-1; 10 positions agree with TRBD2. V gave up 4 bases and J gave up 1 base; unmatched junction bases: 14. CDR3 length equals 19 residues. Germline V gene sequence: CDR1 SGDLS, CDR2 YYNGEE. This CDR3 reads CASSPDLAGEFGSYNEQFF. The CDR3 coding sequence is TGTGCCAGCAGCCCGGATCTAGCGGGAGAATTTGGATCCTACAATGAGCAGTTCTTC.

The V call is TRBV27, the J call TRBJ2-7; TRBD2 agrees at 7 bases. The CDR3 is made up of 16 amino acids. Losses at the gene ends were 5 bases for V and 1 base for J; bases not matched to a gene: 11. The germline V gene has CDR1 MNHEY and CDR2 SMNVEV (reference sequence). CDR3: CASSLRAGFLSYEQYF. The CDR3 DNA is TGTGCCAGCAGTCTAAGAGCGGGGTTCCTTTCCTACGAGCAGTACTTC.